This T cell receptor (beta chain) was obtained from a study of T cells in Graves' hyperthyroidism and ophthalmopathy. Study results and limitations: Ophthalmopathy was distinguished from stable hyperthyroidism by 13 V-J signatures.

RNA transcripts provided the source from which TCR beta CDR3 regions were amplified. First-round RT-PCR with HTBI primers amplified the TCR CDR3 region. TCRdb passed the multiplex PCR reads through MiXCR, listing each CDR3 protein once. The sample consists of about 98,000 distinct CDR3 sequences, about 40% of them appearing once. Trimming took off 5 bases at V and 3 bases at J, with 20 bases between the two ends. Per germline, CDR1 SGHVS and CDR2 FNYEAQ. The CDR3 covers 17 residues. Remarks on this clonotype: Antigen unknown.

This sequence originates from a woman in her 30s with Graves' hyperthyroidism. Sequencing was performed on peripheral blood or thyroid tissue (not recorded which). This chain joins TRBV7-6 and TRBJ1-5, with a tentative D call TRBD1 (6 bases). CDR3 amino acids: CASSRQMGDIPNQPQHF. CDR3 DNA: TGTGCCAGCAGCCGCCAAATGGGGGACATACCCAATCAGCCCCAGCATTTT.